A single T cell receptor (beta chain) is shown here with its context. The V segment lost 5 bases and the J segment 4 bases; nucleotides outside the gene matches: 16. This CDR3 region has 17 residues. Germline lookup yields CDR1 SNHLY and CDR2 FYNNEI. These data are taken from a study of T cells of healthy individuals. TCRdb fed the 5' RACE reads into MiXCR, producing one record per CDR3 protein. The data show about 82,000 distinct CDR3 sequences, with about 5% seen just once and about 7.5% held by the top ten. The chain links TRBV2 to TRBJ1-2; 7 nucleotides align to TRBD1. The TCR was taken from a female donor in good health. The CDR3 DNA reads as TGTGCCAGCAGTATTAGACAGGGAGGATTGATGGGCTATGGCTACACCTTC. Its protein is CASSIRQGGLMGYGYTF.